A single sample gave rise to the 7 T cell receptor beta chains below, sequenced in a study of cytomegalovirus exposure and HLA in healthy donors (dated by TCRdb to about 2017). The library was generated by the immunoSEQ multiplex PCR assay. For the multiplex PCR, a mixture combining 60 forward primers for TCR Vbeta segments and 13 reverse primers for TCR Jbeta segments was used. The table comes from immuneACCESS by way of TCRdb, which keeps in-frame sequences with V and J called. Part of the clones is missing from these tables; in studies checked, under half for an unresolved V gene and the rest for unknown reasons. The sample table shows around 130,000 clones, and less than 80% are seen once. The top ten hold 6% to 8.5% of the sample. Sequencing was done on a sample of PBMCs. Receptors were obtained from a man aged 40-49 years in good health and CMV-seropositive.

The CDR3 sequence: CAWNPADTEAFF. Here the CDR3 DNA reads TGTGCCTGGAATCCCGCGGACACTGAAGCTTTCTTT. The genes are TRBV30 and TRBJ1-1; D call uncertain. CDR1 and CDR2 (germline): GTSNPN, SVGIG (reference sequence). The germline V and J ends were trimmed by 4 bases and 3 bases, with 9 bases remaining between them. The CDR3 is 12 residues long.

V gene TRBV10-3 combines with J gene TRBJ1-2; D not resolved. CDR3 length: 14 residues. The germline gives CDR1 ENHRY, CDR2 SYGVKD. V was shortened by 0 bases and J by 2 bases, with 7 bases between the two germline ends. CDR3: CAISESFSNYGYTF. DNA for the CDR3: TGTGCCATCAGTGAGTCATTCTCCAACTATGGCTACACCTTC.

The J gene is TRBJ2-7, the V gene TRBV10-3; 10 nucleotides agree with TRBD1. After removal of 9 bases from V and 0 bases from J, the junction contained 5 bases not matched to a gene. Germline CDR1 is ENHRY and CDR2 is SYGVKD. This CDR3 spans 14 amino acids. CDR3 region: CAIKDRGSSYEQYF. The CDR3 DNA is TGTGCCATAAAGGACAGGGGGAGCTCCTACGAGCAGTACTTC.

This clone was detected only a few times. The V gene is TRBV5-1, the J gene TRBJ1-4; a possible D gene is TRBD1 (5 bases). CDR3 size: 14 residues. CDR1 SGHRS and CDR2 YFSETQ come from the germline V gene. V lost 0 bases and J lost 4, with 7 bases in between. CDR3 coding DNA: TGCGCCAGCAGCTTGGGACAGAATAATGAAAAACTGTTTTTT. It yields the protein CASSLGQNNEKLFF.

V and J are TRBV29-1 and TRBJ1-1, with D perhaps TRBD1 (5 bases). Germline values: CDR1 SQVTM, CDR2 ANQGSEA. This CDR3 contains 13 residues. V lost 2 bases and J lost 0, with 7 bases in between. The chain's CDR3 is CSVEWGMNTEAFF. In nucleotides, the CDR3 is TGCAGCGTTGAATGGGGCATGAACACTGAAGCTTTCTTT.

V usage is TRBV6-4 and J usage is TRBJ2-1, with 10 bases fitting TRBD2. V dropped 6 bases and J dropped 7; count of bases not matched to a gene: 9. This CDR3 region has 15 residues. The germline CDR1 and CDR2 sequences are MRHNA and SNTAGT. The CDR3 DNA sequence: TGTGCCAGCAGCCCCGGGACTAGCGCTCGAAATGAGCAGTTCTTC. Amino acid sequence: CASSPGTSARNEQFF.

DNA of the CDR3: TGTGCCAGCAGTTCCACCGGGACAGGGAACTATGGCTACACCTTC. This encodes CASSSTGTGNYGYTF. J is TRBJ1-2 and V is TRBV2, with 9 bases lining up with TRBD1. The germline gives CDR1 SNHLY, CDR2 FYNNEI. The CDR3 runs to 15 residues. V shed 5 bases, J shed 2 bases, and the junction held 6 bases outside the gene matches.